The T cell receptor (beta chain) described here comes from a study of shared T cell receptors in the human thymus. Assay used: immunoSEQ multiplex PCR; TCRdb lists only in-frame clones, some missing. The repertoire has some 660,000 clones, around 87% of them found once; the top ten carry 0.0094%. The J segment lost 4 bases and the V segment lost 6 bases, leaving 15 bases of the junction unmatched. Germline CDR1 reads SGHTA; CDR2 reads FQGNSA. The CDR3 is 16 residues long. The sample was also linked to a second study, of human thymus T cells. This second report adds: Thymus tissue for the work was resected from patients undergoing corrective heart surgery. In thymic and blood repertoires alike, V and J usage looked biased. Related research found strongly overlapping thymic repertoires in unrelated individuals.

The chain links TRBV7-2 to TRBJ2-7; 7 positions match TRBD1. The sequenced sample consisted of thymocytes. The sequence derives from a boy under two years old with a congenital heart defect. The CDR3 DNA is TGTGCCAGCAGTCTTAAAACAGGGGCTTCTCCTTACGAGCAGTACTTC. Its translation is CASSLKTGASPYEQYF.